Detailed here is one TCR beta chain. CDR3 length: 15 residues. Trimming stripped 2 bases from V and 10 bases from J, with 20 bases between. Germline lookup yields CDR1 MNHEY and CDR2 SVGAGI. These data come from a study of blood T cell repertoires in COVID-19. Study overall: Donors in the United States, Italy and Spain gave samples during acute or convalescent COVID-19.

Authors' processing steps: Amplification from reference gene primers served as the basis for estimated nucleated cell counts. Data came from immunoSEQ multiplex PCR; TCRdb stores just in-frame clones and leaves some out. V, J and clone size were drawn from that table, and D and trimming were deduced from the DNA. The sample has hundreds of thousands of clones, over 85% seen once. The Seattle patients joined while their infection was active and were tracked longitudinally afterward. The chain links TRBV6-5 to TRBJ1-1, with D maybe TRBD1 (6 bases). The sequencing sample was made of peripheral blood. The clonotype was recovered from a woman in her twenties or thirties with COVID-19, enrolled during active disease. CDR3 bases: TGTGCCAGCAGTTACGACGAGGGGGATTATGTTGGAGCTTTCTTT. It is translated as CASSYDEGDYVGAFF.